This TCR beta chain appears in the sequencing data of a study of blood T cell repertoires in COVID-19. On the study more broadly: Samples came from the United States, Italy and Spain, spanning acute and convalescent COVID-19. T cells, B-cell-depleted T cells, or PBMCs supplied cDNA or gDNA.

Seattle enrolled patients during active infection and tracked them longitudinally. Authors' analysis steps: Reference gene primer amplification in the assay estimated nucleated cell counts. Using immunoSEQ multiplex PCR, the repertoire was profiled, and TCRdb retains in-frame clones only, with some absent. V and J calls and clone size are as listed in that table; D and trimming were resolved from the DNA. The sample includes some 220,000 clones, 75% to 90% of them seen just once. Germline CDR1 SQVTM, CDR2 ANQGSEA. The CDR3 is 11 amino acids. Trimming pared 4 bases from V and 4 bases from J, leaving 7 bases between.

The chain employs TRBV29-1 and TRBJ1-2; possible D gene TRBD1, 5 bases. The specimen sequenced was peripheral blood. This clonotype was obtained from a woman between 70 and 85 years old with COVID-19, enrolled during active disease. CDR3 bases: TGCAGCGTTGGGGGCTTCTATGGCTACACCTTC. Translation: CSVGGFYGYTF.